A selection of T cell receptor beta chains follows, all from one sample in a study of T-cell memory formation after mild COVID-19. TCRdb reprocessed the 5' RACE reads via MiXCR and lists one record per CDR3 protein. The data hold around 300,000 distinct CDR3 sequences, with roughly 8.2% observed a single time. The sequencing input was PBMCs or a T cell subset sorted from them (not recorded which). The receptors shown here come from a young man who had mild COVID-19 (a few samples of this study predate the infection). Cell type and time point are not known. Each CDR3 is given with its conserved first and last residue. Each record gives: D gene, V gene, clone size, J gene, CDR3 protein, CDR3 DNA. The D gene is left open where the match is weak. A row's size may be missing; if present it is once, few, many or a size class.

>NA|TRBV4-1|NA|TRBJ1-1
CASSQLGLGKAFF
TGCGCCAGCAGCCAACTAGGGCTGGGAAAAGCTTTCTTT
>TRBD1|TRBV4-1|NA|TRBJ2-2
CASSLARGQPFTGELFF
TGCGCCAGCAGCCTCGCCCGGGGACAGCCTTTCACCGGGGAGCTGTTTTTT
>NA|TRBV7-9|few|TRBJ2-2
CASSPGGGSTGELFF
TGTGCCAGCTCGCCCGGAGGGGGGAGCACCGGGGAGCTGTTTTTT
>NA|TRBV7-9|NA|TRBJ1-2
CASSLLALSPANYGYTF
TGTGCCAGCAGCTTACTCGCCTTATCCCCAGCTAACTATGGCTACACCTTC
>NA|TRBV20-1|NA|TRBJ1-5
CSARTAGGNQPQHF
TGCAGTGCTAGAACGGCAGGAGGCAATCAGCCCCAGCATTTT
>TRBD1|TRBV19|few|TRBJ1-1
CASSPRQGARTEAFF
TGTGCCAGTAGTCCGCGACAGGGGGCTCGGACTGAAGCTTTCTTT
>TRBD1|TRBV7-6|NA|TRBJ2-3
CASSTKLAGGNTDTQYF
TGTGCCAGCAGCACCAAGTTAGCAGGGGGAAACACAGATACGCAGTATTTT
>NA|TRBV29-1|few|TRBJ1-2
CSVEPGKGGYTF
TGCAGCGTTGAACCAGGGAAGGGAGGCTACACCTTC
>TRBD1|TRBV4-1|NA|TRBJ2-5
CASSQGDRPETQYF
TGCGCCAGCAGCCAAGGGGACAGACCAGAGACCCAGTACTTC
>NA|TRBV20-1|many|TRBJ1-6
CSARASGLGNSPLHF
TGCAGTGCTAGAGCCTCGGGACTAGGGAATTCACCCCTCCACTTT
>NA|TRBV7-2|many|TRBJ2-5
CASSFSWGGETQYF
TGTGCCAGCAGCTTCTCCTGGGGCGGGGAGACCCAGTACTTC
>NA|TRBV6-5|NA|TRBJ1-5
CASSYDAWGGQPQHF
TGTGCCAGCAGTTACGACGCCTGGGGAGGGCAGCCCCAGCATTTT
>NA|TRBV6-5|NA|TRBJ2-7
CASSTGGTAYEQYF
TGTGCCAGCAGTACAGGCGGGACAGCCTACGAGCAGTACTTC
>NA|TRBV7-9|NA|TRBJ1-1
CASSTDGSKNTEAFF
TGTGCCAGCAGCACCGACGGATCTAAGAACACTGAAGCTTTCTTT
>NA|TRBV12-3/TRBV12-4|few|TRBJ2-7
CASSLADSRQYF
TGTGCCAGCAGTTTAGCCGACAGTCGGCAGTACTTC
>NA|TRBV29-1|NA|TRBJ1-1
CSVALEWRGTEAFF
TGCAGCGTTGCCCTGGAATGGAGGGGCACTGAAGCTTTCTTT
>NA|TRBV12-3/TRBV12-4|few|TRBJ1-2
CASGPIPYTF
TGTGCCAGCGGTCCGATTCCCTACACCTTC
>NA|TRBV5-1|many|TRBJ1-1
CASSLDSTEAFF
TGCGCCAGCAGCTTGGACAGCACTGAAGCTTTCTTT
>NA|TRBV27|few|TRBJ2-3
CASASPRRGVWGTDTQYF
TGTGCCAGCGCTTCCCCCAGGCGAGGGGTCTGGGGCACAGATACGCAGTATTTT
>TRBD1|TRBV2|NA|TRBJ2-3
CASSDRGPDTQYF
TGTGCCAGCAGTGACAGGGGGCCAGATACGCAGTATTTT
>NA|TRBV27|many|TRBJ1-1
CASSFNPNTEAFF
TGTGCCAGCAGTTTCAACCCGAACACTGAAGCTTTCTTT
>NA|TRBV5-1|few|TRBJ2-5
CASSQGDTSITQYF
TGCGCCAGCAGCCAAGGGGACACCTCGATCACCCAGTACTTC
>NA|TRBV4-3|few|TRBJ1-2
CASSQDDGYTF
TGCGCCAGCAGCCAAGATGATGGCTACACCTTC
>NA|TRBV10-3|NA|TRBJ1-2
CAISEQINYGYTF
TGTGCCATCAGTGAACAGATTAACTATGGCTACACCTTC
>TRBD2|TRBV7-2|once|TRBJ2-4
CASRPSGARAKNIQYF
TGTGCCAGCAGGCCAAGCGGGGCCCGAGCCAAAAACATTCAGTACTTC
>TRBD1|TRBV5-1|many|TRBJ2-7
CASNPTGPSYEQYF
TGCGCCAGCAACCCGACAGGGCCCTCCTACGAGCAGTACTTC
>TRBD1|TRBV18|few|TRBJ1-2
CASSPGQGSDGYTF
TGTGCCAGCTCACCCGGACAGGGATCGGATGGCTACACCTTC
>TRBD1|TRBV7-9|NA|TRBJ2-2
CASSLGQTTGELFF
TGTGCCAGCAGCCTGGGACAGACCACCGGGGAGCTGTTTTTT
>TRBD1|TRBV7-2|many|TRBJ2-5
CASSWKDRPIF
TGTGCCAGCAGCTGGAAGGACAGGCCCATCTTC
>TRBD2|TRBV7-2|NA|TRBJ2-7
CASSLELAGGYEQYF
TGTGCCAGCAGCTTAGAATTAGCGGGGGGCTACGAGCAGTACTTC
>NA|TRBV7-9|few|TRBJ1-1
CASRLVQGRAFF
TGTGCCAGCAGATTGGTCCAGGGTAGAGCTTTCTTT
>TRBD1|TRBV7-9|NA|TRBJ2-7
CASSLGDRKITRFYEQYF
TGTGCCAGCAGCTTAGGGGACAGGAAAATCACCCGGTTCTACGAGCAGTACTTC
>TRBD2|TRBV10-3|NA|TRBJ2-3
CAISDPSGATDTQYF
TGTGCCATCAGTGATCCTAGCGGGGCCACAGATACGCAGTATTTT
>NA|TRBV5-1|few|TRBJ1-2
CASSLEYGNGYTF
TGCGCCAGCAGCTTGGAATACGGGAATGGCTACACCTTC
>NA|TRBV4-3|few|TRBJ2-3
CASSQGGSSDFPDTQYF
TGCGCCAGCAGCCAGGGGGGTAGTAGCGACTTCCCAGATACGCAGTATTTT
>NA|TRBV30|many|TRBJ2-1
CAWSVFHEQFF
TGTGCCTGGAGTGTGTTCCATGAGCAGTTCTTC
>NA|TRBV12-3/TRBV12-4|many|TRBJ2-6
CASSFGVSGANVLTF
TGTGCCAGCAGTTTCGGGGTCTCAGGGGCCAACGTCCTGACTTTC
>NA|TRBV4-1|NA|TRBJ1-1
CASSQPFSGLSAFF
TGCGCCAGCAGCCAACCCTTCTCGGGACTCTCGGCTTTCTTT
>NA|TRBV12-3/TRBV12-4|many|TRBJ1-1
CASSRGSNTEAFF
TGTGCCAGCAGCCGGGGATCGAACACTGAAGCTTTCTTT
>NA|TRBV6-5|many|TRBJ1-2
CASSYSKGPYGGYTF
TGTGCCAGCAGTTACTCGAAGGGACCCTACGGAGGCTACACCTTC
>TRBD2|TRBV7-8|few|TRBJ2-1
CASSPLRSGGANEQFF
TGTGCCAGCAGCCCTCTTAGGAGCGGGGGGGCCAATGAGCAGTTCTTC
>NA|TRBV24-1|NA|TRBJ2-2
CATSDFARVGTGELFF
TGTGCCACCAGTGATTTCGCCAGGGTTGGCACCGGGGAGCTGTTTTTT
>NA|TRBV5-1|NA|TRBJ2-7
CASSRQASYEQYF
TGCGCCAGCAGCCGACAGGCCTCCTACGAGCAGTACTTC
>NA|TRBV7-6|few|TRBJ1-2
CASSPREQSIYGYTF
TGTGCCAGCAGCCCGCGGGAGCAGTCCATCTATGGCTACACCTTC
>NA|TRBV5-4|many|TRBJ2-1
CASSLGGWNYNEQFF
TGTGCCAGCAGCTTGGGGGGGTGGAACTACAATGAGCAGTTCTTC